This section outlines one T cell receptor (beta chain) sequence together with its context. This entry is derived from a study of blood T cell repertoires in COVID-19. About the research overall: Donors in the United States, Italy and Spain gave samples during acute or convalescent COVID-19. PBMCs, B-cell-depleted T cells, or T cells were the source of the cDNA or gDNA that made up the material.

Original processing notes: Amplification from reference gene primers served as the basis for estimated nucleated cell counts. Generated by immunoSEQ multiplex PCR, the TCRdb table keeps only in-frame clones and is missing some. D and trimming come from the DNA, and the V and J calls and clone size come from that table. The sample yields 110,000 to 150,000 clones, about four fifths seen once. Germline V gene lookup returns CDR1 SEHNR and CDR2 FQNEAQ (reference sequence). Trimming left V 2 bases short and J 7 bases short, with 14 bases between. The CDR3 consists of 14 residues. This clonotype was obtained from a human donor in a cohort sampled during active COVID-19. The J gene is TRBJ1-1, the V gene TRBV7-9; D remains ambiguous. The sequenced sample consisted of peripheral blood. The CDR3 reads CASSLIGQLSEAFF. The CDR3 region has the DNA TGTGCCAGCAGCTTAATTGGGCAGCTTAGTGAAGCTTTCTTT.